Listed below are T cell receptor beta chains from one sample, sequenced in a study of early T cells in non-severe SARS-CoV-2 infection. Using its own MiXCR run on the 5' RACE reads, TCRdb lists one record per CDR3 protein. This sample yields about 61,000 distinct CDR3 sequences, of which about 9.9% are seen a single time; less than 1.5% belongs to the top ten. Sequenced material: whole blood. These receptors were taken from an adult who was a healthcare worker with PCR-confirmed SARS-CoV-2 infection or an uninfected control (not recorded which). The CDR3 runs from the conserved cysteine through the conserved F or W. A D gene is named only where the DNA matches it firmly. Size is omitted from some rows. Given values are once, few, many or a class for expanded clones.

d_call,j_call,clone_size,v_call,cdr3_aa,cdr3_nt
-,TRBJ1-6,-,TRBV9,CVSSLSPGGALGSPLHF,TGTGTCAGCAGCCTTAGCCCCGGGGGCGCACTGGGTTCACCCCTCCACTTT
-,TRBJ1-1,-,TRBV7-2,CASSLKGREVRAFF,TGTGCCAGCAGCTTAAAGGGACGGGAGGTGCGGGCTTTCTTT
-,TRBJ1-1,-,TRBV3-1,CASSQPQGSEVFF,TGTGCCAGCAGCCAACCACAGGGTTCTGAAGTTTTCTTT
TRBD1,TRBJ2-1,few,TRBV12-3/TRBV12-4,CASSFPTGSSYNEQFF,TGTGCCAGCAGTTTCCCGACAGGGTCCTCTTACAATGAGCAGTTCTTC
-,TRBJ1-2,-,TRBV5-1,CASSPENTLRYTF,TGCGCCAGCAGCCCAGAGAACACCCTGCGCTACACCTTC
-,TRBJ2-3,-,TRBV9,CASSGDGTDTQYF,TGTGCCAGCAGCGGGGACGGGACGGATACGCAGTATTTT
TRBD1,TRBJ2-5,-,TRBV12-3/TRBV12-4,CASSLSTGGLETQYF,TGTGCCAGCAGTTTAAGTACAGGGGGCCTGGAGACCCAGTACTTC
TRBD1,TRBJ2-3,-,TRBV3-1,CASSHEDRAPDTQYF,TGTGCCAGCAGCCATGAGGACAGGGCTCCAGATACGCAGTATTTT
-,TRBJ1-1,many,TRBV6-6,CASSYTEAFF,TGTGCCAGCAGTTACACTGAAGCTTTCTTT
-,TRBJ2-3,many,TRBV25-1,CASSLTGVQDTQYF,TGTGCCAGCAGCCTAACTGGGGTTCAAGATACGCAGTATTTT
-,TRBJ2-1,few,TRBV7-8,CASSLGRVNEQFF,TGTGCCAGCAGCTTGGGCAGGGTCAATGAGCAGTTCTTC
TRBD1,TRBJ2-2,-,TRBV7-2,CASSLATGSRELFF,TGTGCCAGCAGCTTAGCGACAGGGTCGAGGGAGCTGTTTTTT
-,TRBJ2-1,few,TRBV4-1,CASKGGPANEQFF,TGCGCCAGCAAAGGAGGGCCCGCGAATGAGCAGTTCTTC
-,TRBJ2-4,many,TRBV20-1,CSALIRTGKNIQYF,TGCAGTGCTCTGATTCGAACGGGCAAAAACATTCAGTACTTC
-,TRBJ2-5,-,TRBV2,CASKHRAETQYF,TGTGCCAGCAAGCACAGGGCGGAGACCCAGTACTTC
TRBD1,TRBJ2-5,many,TRBV5-4,CASSSNRGKETQYF,TGTGCCAGCAGCTCGAACAGGGGTAAAGAGACCCAGTACTTC
-,TRBJ2-2,many,TRBV11-2,CASSLTPAVGDTGELFF,TGTGCCAGCAGCTTAACCCCAGCCGTCGGGGACACCGGGGAGCTGTTTTTT
-,TRBJ2-3,many,TRBV27,CASGERGMADTQYF,TGTGCCAGCGGGGAGAGGGGCATGGCAGATACGCAGTATTTT
TRBD2,TRBJ2-3,many,TRBV5-1,CASSLGLAERDTQYF,TGCGCCAGCAGCTTGGGGCTAGCGGAAAGAGATACGCAGTATTTT
TRBD1,TRBJ1-1,many,TRBV5-1,CASSEWTGVVNTEAFF,TGCGCCAGCAGCGAGTGGACAGGGGTAGTGAACACTGAAGCTTTCTTT